These 6 T cell receptor beta chains were all obtained from the same sample, sequenced in a study of blood T cell repertoires in COVID-19 (dated by TCRdb to 2020 to 2021). Receptor amplification or capture employed the immunoSEQ multiplex PCR assay. What TCRdb holds here is the immuneACCESS table cut down to in-frame rearrangements. Part of the clones is not present; checked against another copy, under half of the missing clones reflect an unresolved V gene, and the others are unexplained. Counted in this sample were about 220,000 clones; around 82% of them appeared once. Over 2.5% of the sample is held by the ten biggest clonotypes. Sequenced input: peripheral blood. The receptor source for this set is a woman aged 30 to 39 who had recovered from COVID-19.

Only one count was recorded for this clone. The rearrangement links TRBV2 to TRBJ2-2; 10 positions match TRBD1. Germline V gene lookup returns CDR1 SNHLY and CDR2 FYNNEI. The CDR3 spans 16 residues. V dropped 4 bases and J dropped 1; count of bases not matched to a gene: 3. CDR3 nucleotides: TGTGCCAGCAGTGGACAGGGGGCAGGGAACACCGGGGAGCTGTTTTTT. Amino acid sequence: CASSGQGAGNTGELFF.

In its sample, this clone was seen a few times. This chain connects TRBV10-3 to TRBJ1-3, with 10 bases that match TRBD1. The V and J ends lost 2 bases and 4 bases, in that order; junction bases with no gene match: 8. Per the germline V gene, CDR1 is ENHRY and CDR2 is SYGVKD. The CDR3 loop spans 17 amino acids. CDR3 nucleotides: TGTGCCATCAGTGAGATTGGGGACAGGGGCTACGGAAACACCATATATTTT. This encodes CAISEIGDRGYGNTIYF.

The chain carries TRBV7-9 and TRBJ1-1; perhaps TRBD1 as D (6 bases). V lost 5 bases, J lost 4 bases, and 17 bases lay in between. CDR3 size: 15 residues. Germline CDR1 SEHNR, CDR2 FQNEAQ (reference sequence). CDR3 sequence (DNA): TGTGCCAGCAGCGAGTGGGGACGGGGGGCCACTGAAGCTTTCTTT. This translates into CASSEWGRGATEAFF.

The V call is TRBV7-6, the J call TRBJ2-7; TRBD2 matches 8 bases. Germline CDR1 is SGHVS and CDR2 is FNYEAQ. Unmatched junction bases numbered 9, after V lost 5 bases and J lost 3 bases. The CDR3 length is 15 residues. The CDR3 reads CASSQEASGSYEQYF. CDR3 nucleotide sequence: TGTGCCAGCAGCCAAGAGGCCAGCGGGAGCTACGAGCAGTACTTC.

The CDR3 loop is CAISESKVRLLSSYEQYF. The CDR3 bases are TGTGCCATCAGTGAGTCGAAGGTTAGACTCCTTTCCTCCTACGAGCAGTACTTC. This chain connects TRBV10-3 to TRBJ2-7; D not resolved. With 0 bases removed from V and 0 bases from J, the gap between germline ends came to 18 bases. The CDR3 runs 18 residues. CDR1 is ENHRY, CDR2 SYGVKD, per germline.

The rearrangement links TRBV10-1 to TRBJ1-4; D remains ambiguous. Germline lookup yields CDR1 WNHNN and CDR2 SYGVQD (reference sequence). The CDR3 contains 16 residues. V lost 2 bases, J lost 0 bases, and 10 bases lay in between. This CDR3 is CASSEDKAATNEKLFF. The CDR3 nucleotides are TGCGCCAGCAGTGAGGACAAGGCTGCAACTAATGAAAAACTGTTTTTT.